This record concerns one T cell receptor (beta chain) sequence. The specificity of this receptor is unknown. No much larger clonotype is one base removed from it; base qualities were not supplied. The protocol used for the library was the immunoSEQ multiplex PCR assay. TCRdb holds this immuneACCESS table with in-frame rearrangements only. Some clones are missing; in checked studies, unresolved V genes explain under half, and the rest has no known cause. The sample table contains 110,000 or so clones; only one count was recorded for about 90% of them. The ten biggest clones cover 40% of the sample. This record belongs to a study of control samples from healthy donors and cancer patients (TCRdb year 2020). The CDR3 runs 14 residues from the cysteine to the phenylalanine. The kept DNA is CDR3 alone, 42 bases in frame from the first base. The germline V gene gives CDR1 as MGHRA and CDR2 as YSYEKL. The germline ends are 9 bases apart after V is trimmed by 0 bases and J by 4 bases.

The clonotype comes from a man in his fifties in good health. The sequencing input was blood. The rearranged chain carries TRBV4-1 and TRBJ1-2; the D gene identity is not certain. The DNA sequence follows: TGCGCCAGCAGCCAAGATGAGGGAGGCTATGGCTACACCTTC. Translated, it reads CASSQDEGGYGYTF.